These 25 T cell receptor beta chains were all obtained from the same sample, sequenced in a study of tumor-infiltrating lymphocytes in primary liver carcinoma. Constant-region priming of 500 ng total RNA yielded TCR beta cDNA. Libraries covering TCR beta were generated through three nested multiplex PCR rounds (using a slightly modified ARM-PCR). With TRBV1-TRBV30 forward primers and a C-beta reverse primer, the first two PCR rounds were run for roughly 9 cycles each. TCRdb called the multiplex PCR reads again in MiXCR, with one record for every CDR3 protein. The repertoire includes tens of thousands of distinct CDR3 sequences, roughly four fifths of them detected once, and more than 30% sits in the top ten. Bulk tissue was left unsorted, and RNA and DNA were co-extracted from roughly 20-30 mg of it. The source material was liver tumor tissue from sampling region 5. The subset was: tumor region T5, tumor centre. The receptor source for this set is a woman between 25 and 40 years old with primary liver carcinoma and hepatitis B virus infection.

In regard to this clonotype: In this CDR3 the conserved last residue, phenylalanine or tryptophan, is missing, so a read error is likely. It is unclear where the CDR3 begins or ends on the DNA, so no DNA is shown, and the CDR3 is as TCRdb lists it. CDR3 loop: CSASGLAERFDTQYL. The chain has TRBV20-1 and TRBJ2-5; TRBD2, the table's D call, lacks a check against the DNA. The CDR3 spans 15 amino acids, including both terminal residues. Germline assignment: CDR1 DFQATT and CDR2 SNEGSKA (reference sequence).

J is TRBJ1-5 and V is TRBV4-1; perhaps TRBD1 as D (5 bases). Trimming removed 1 base at V and 2 bases at J, with 15 bases between. The length of the CDR3 is 17 residues. CDR1 and CDR2 from the germline V gene are MGHRA and YSYEKL. CDR3 residues: CASSQVYEGTGNQPQHF. CDR3 in DNA: TGCGCCAGCAGCCAAGTGTATGAGGGGACTGGCAATCAGCCCCAGCATTTT.

About this clonotype itself: Because it lacks the conserved phenylalanine or tryptophan at the end, this CDR3 is likely a read error. V and J are TRBV29-1 and TRBJ2-7; 7 bases map to TRBD1. The V segment lost 3 bases and the J segment 3 bases; nucleotides outside the gene matches: 5. Germline V lookup: CDR1 SQVTM, CDR2 ANQGSEA. The CDR3 spans 13 residues. In DNA form, the CDR3 reads TGCAGCGTTGAGGACAGGATGGGCTACGAGCAGTACCTC. Translation: CSVEDRMGYEQYL.

This rearrangement joins TRBV11-2 to TRBJ2-7; tentatively, D is TRBD1 (6 bases). The CDR3 is made up of 17 amino acids. V shed 7 bases and J shed 2 bases, with 24 bases lying between them. Germline assignment: CDR1 SGHAT and CDR2 FQNNGV. The CDR3 loop reads CASIIAGGGSWTYEQYF. CDR3 bases: TGTGCCAGCATTATCGCAGGTGGGGGCTCTTGGACCTACGAGCAGTACTTC.

About this clonotype itself: Possible read error: a much larger clone is one base away. The chain carries TRBV29-1 and TRBJ2-1; TRBD2 agrees at 9 bases. CDR1 and CDR2 from the germline V gene are SQVTM and ANQGSEA. The V segment lost 4 bases and the J segment 8 bases; nucleotides outside the gene matches: 9. The CDR3 totals 14 residues. CDR3 region: CSVGHLAGVDEQFF. The CDR3 DNA sequence: TGCAGCGTTGGGCACTTAGCGGGAGTCGATGAGCAGTTCTTC.

Concerning this clonotype itself: Sequence at one end of the junction differs from germline and may be a read error. The chain employs TRBV28 and TRBJ2-5; 8 nucleotides agree with TRBD1. The CDR3 consists of 14 residues. CDR1 is MDHEN and CDR2 is SYDVKM in the germline V gene. The CDR3 nucleotides are TGTGCCAGCAGTTACCCAGGGGGCGGCGAGACCCAGAACTTC. Its translation: CASSYPGGGETQNF.

This clonotype ranks as medium-sized. The chain uses TRBV12-3 or TRBV12-4 and TRBJ1-3; no firm D call. The ends were cut back, 2 bases at V and 11 bases at J, with 10 bases in the middle. This CDR3 has 12 amino acids. The CDR3 DNA follows: TGTGCCAGCAGTTTAAGGAGGGAGGCCATATATTTT. It is translated as CASSLRREAIYF.

Worth noting for this clonotype: At one end, the junction sequence differs from germline, possibly due to a read error. The V gene is TRBV7-9, the J gene TRBJ2-5; D call uncertain. The V gene's germline CDR1 is SEHNR and CDR2 FQNEAQ (reference sequence). The CDR3 totals 14 residues. This chain's CDR3 is CGSSLGSGQETQYF. CDR3 bases: TGTGGCAGCAGCCTCGGAAGTGGCCAAGAGACCCAGTACTTC.

This clonotype is labeled as large (0.1 to 1%). The chain links TRBV6-1 to TRBJ1-2; D not resolved. The ends were cut back, 2 bases at V and 0 bases at J, with 19 bases in the middle. Per the germline V gene, CDR1 is MNHNS and CDR2 is SASEGT. This CDR3 is 18 amino acids long. This chain's CDR3 is CASSERFLVLRSNYGYTF. Here the CDR3 DNA reads TGTGCCAGCAGTGAACGGTTCCTGGTCCTTAGATCTAACTATGGCTACACCTTC.

Points on this clonotype: Its ends do not fully match the called genes, so a read error is possible. The J gene is TRBJ2-7, the V gene TRBV11-2; no reliable D call. CDR1 and CDR2 from the germline V gene are SGHAT and FQNNGV. The CDR3 has 13 amino acids. Here the CDR3 reads CASRPSNTGEQYF. The CDR3 coding sequence is TGTGCCAGTAGGCCCTCGAATACGGGCGAGCAGTATTTC.

Comment on this clonotype: A read error may account for a junction end that differs from germline. The gene calls are TRBV29-1 and TRBJ2-1; a weak D match, TRBD2 (6 bases). This CDR3 comprises 14 residues. Germline V gives CDR1 SQVTM, CDR2 ANQGSEA. CDR3 sequence: CSGAAGSVVDERLF. For the CDR3, the DNA is TGCAGCGGCGCTGCCGGGAGCGTAGTAGATGAGCGGCTCTTC.

On this clonotype itself: Compared with germline, one end of the junction differs, possibly owing to a read error. The chain couples TRBV6-2 or TRBV6-3 to TRBJ1-5; D is uncertain. The germline gives CDR1 MNHEY, CDR2 SVGEGT. This CDR3 is built from 14 residues. CDR3 sequence: CVSSCLDSNQPQHF. CDR3 sequence (DNA): TGTGTCAGCAGTTGTCTGGATAGCAATCAGCCCCAGCATTTT.

This rearrangement joins TRBV29-1 to TRBJ2-7; weak D call: TRBD2 (5 bases). Germline V CDR1 and CDR2: SQVTM, ANQGSEA. The CDR3 loop spans 14 amino acids. Between the trimmed V and J ends, which lost 7 bases and 6 bases, there was a span of 22 bases. CDR3 bases: TGCAGCGCAGCGGCCTCCACCAGAGCTGGCGAGCAGTACTTC. Translating it yields CSAAASTRAGEQYF.

This chain links TRBV4-1 with TRBJ2-7; D call uncertain. With 0 bases removed from V and 6 bases from J, the gap between germline ends came to 15 bases. From germline, CDR1 is MGHRA and CDR2 YSYEKL. The CDR3 runs to 15 residues. CDR3 in DNA: TGCGCCAGCAGCCAAGATAACTTAAACTATGGCGAGCAGTACTTC. Residues: CASSQDNLNYGEQYF.

This clonotype was seen a single time. Germline and junction disagree at one end, which may indicate a read error. This chain joins TRBV28 and TRBJ2-1, with D perhaps matching TRBD1 or TRBD2 (5 bases each). This CDR3 has 17 amino acids. Germline-derived CDR1 and CDR2 are MDHEN and SYDVKM. The CDR3 loop reads CASSSPLGTSAYNEQFF. CDR3 DNA sequence: TGCGCCAGCAGTTCACCGTTGGGGACCAGCGCCTACAATGAACAGTTCTTC.

Points on this clonotype: Since the CDR3 does not end with the conserved phenylalanine or tryptophan, this likely comes from a read error. This rearrangement joins TRBV11-3 to TRBJ2-1, with 7 bases lining up with TRBD2. The germline gives CDR1 SGHNT, CDR2 YENEEA. The CDR3 loop spans 15 amino acids. After removal of 5 bases from V and 8 bases from J, the junction contained 12 bases not matched to a gene. The CDR3 is CASSQLAWGGYEQFL. Here the CDR3 DNA reads TGTGCCAGCAGCCAACTAGCGTGGGGGGGATATGAGCAGTTCCTC.

A word on this clonotype: At one end, the junction sequence differs from germline, possibly due to a read error. J is TRBJ2-5 and V is TRBV5-6; weak D call: TRBD2 (6 bases). Germline loops: CDR1 SGHDT, CDR2 YYEEEE. CDR3 size: 13 residues. The CDR3 sequence: CASCDGGREIQYF. The CDR3 nucleotides read TGTGCCAGCTGCGACGGGGGTCGGGAGATCCAGTACTTC.

Concerning this clonotype: An end of the junction differs from the germline gene, which may be a read error. This rearrangement joins TRBV5-5 to TRBJ2-4, with 7 bases identical to TRBD2. Per germline, CDR1 SGHKS and CDR2 YYEKEE (reference sequence). The CDR3 is 17 residues long. CDR3 nucleotides: TGTGCCAGCATCTTAGTAGGAATGAGGGAGGGGTCAGACATTCAATACTTC. It is translated as CASILVGMREGSDIQYF.

This rearrangement joins TRBV5-4 to TRBJ1-2; 7 bases agree with TRBD1. Germline V gene data show CDR1 as SGHNT and CDR2 as YYREEE (reference sequence). Germline trimming cut 4 bases from V and 11 bases from J; bases unmatched to any gene: 14. The CDR3 has 14 residues. CDR3 protein: CASSRTGLMGAYTF. CDR3 DNA: TGTGCCAGCAGCCGGACAGGACTTATGGGTGCTTACACCTTC.

Worth noting for this clonotype: The junction shows a germline mismatch at one end, possibly a read error. The chain links TRBV29-1 to TRBJ2-5; 8 bases map to TRBD1. Looked up from germline, CDR1 is SQVTM and CDR2 is ANQGSEA. CDR3 length: 15 residues. The CDR3 DNA follows: TGCAGCGTTACCACCAGGGGGCTTTGGAGTGGGACCCATTACTTC. Translated, it gives CSVTTRGLWSGTHYF.

Details on this clonotype: Here the CDR3 omits its conserved ending phenylalanine or tryptophan, so a read error is the likely source. This sequence joins TRBV12-3 or TRBV12-4 and TRBJ1-3; D is unresolved. The CDR3 is made up of 12 amino acids. As DNA, the CDR3 is TGTGCCTGCAGTTTAAGGAGGGAGACCATATATTAT. It yields the protein CACSLRRETIYY.

In regard to this clonotype: Compared with germline, one end of the junction differs, possibly owing to a read error. This chain joins TRBV4-3 and TRBJ2-7, with D unclear. Germline CDR1 LGHNA, CDR2 YSLEER. This CDR3 region has 15 residues. This CDR3 is CASSRLQNSSYEQYF. CDR3 in DNA: TGCGCCAGCAGCCGGCTACAGAACAGCTCCTACGAGCAGTACTTT.

The rearrangement joins TRBV6-1 to TRBJ2-1; D uncertain. Trimming took 2 bases from V and 4 from J, leaving 12 bases between them. The CDR3 sequence is 15 residues long. Germline-derived CDR1 and CDR2 are MNHNS and SASEGT. The CDR3 DNA reads as TGTGCCAGCAGTGAATGTATGGGCTTATACAATGAGCAGTTCTTC. This gives the protein CASSECMGLYNEQFF.

In the case of this clonotype: No conserved phenylalanine or tryptophan is present at the end of the CDR3, so a read error is the likely explanation. The V and J genes are TRBV7-9 and TRBJ2-2, with D uncertain. V dropped 2 bases and J dropped 2 bases, with 12 bases sitting between them. CDR3 length: 16 amino acids. Germline CDR1 SEHNR, CDR2 FQNEAQ (reference sequence). As DNA, the CDR3 is TGTGCCAGCAGCTTATTGGGGTCCCCCAACACCGGGGAGCTGTTTTCT. Translating it yields CASSLLGSPNTGELFS.

Of note for this clonotype: Since the CDR3 does not end with the conserved phenylalanine or tryptophan, this likely comes from a read error. Because the CDR3's place on the DNA is in doubt, the DNA is left out and the CDR3 is given as listed by TCRdb. V gene TRBV11-2 combines with J gene TRBJ1-1; no check of the table's D call, TRBD1, against the DNA was made. Germline V lookup: CDR1 SGHAT, CDR2 FQNNGV. The CDR3 comprises 20 residues, both ends counted. The CDR3 here is CASSARDRGRERWSNTETFL.